Listed below are T cell receptor beta chains from one sample, sequenced in a study of blood T cell repertoires in COVID-19. Libraries were prepared by immunoSEQ multiplex PCR; TCRdb keeps only in-frame clonotypes and omits some of them. The top ten clones hold around 21% of a sample with around 50,000 clones, about nine tenths of them seen once. Sequencing input: peripheral blood. These receptors were obtained from a woman of 80 years or more with COVID-19, enrolled during active disease. Each CDR3 is given with its conserved first and last residue. A D gene is named only where the DNA matches it firmly. For some rows the clone size is stated as once, few or many, or as a class when expanded; others skip it.

clone_size: .; j_call: TRBJ2-5; v_call: TRBV10-3; d_call: .; cdr3_aa: CAMGAWETQYF; cdr3_nt: TGTGCCATGGGAGCCTGGGAGACCCAGTACTTC
clone_size: once; j_call: TRBJ1-1; v_call: TRBV5-1; d_call: .; cdr3_aa: CASSLLGEGNTEAFF; cdr3_nt: TGCGCCAGCAGCTTGCTGGGGGAGGGGAACACTGAAGCTTTCTTT
clone_size: few; j_call: TRBJ1-1; v_call: TRBV18; d_call: .; cdr3_aa: CASSRIPTGMNTEAFF; cdr3_nt: TGTGCCAGCTCACGAATACCGACAGGTATGAACACTGAAGCTTTCTTT
clone_size: .; j_call: TRBJ2-7; v_call: TRBV5-1; d_call: .; cdr3_aa: CASSLTGSMGEQYF; cdr3_nt: TGCGCCAGCAGCTTAACAGGGAGTATGGGGGAGCAGTACTTC
clone_size: .; j_call: TRBJ1-1; v_call: TRBV12-3/TRBV12-4; d_call: .; cdr3_aa: CASSTGQNNEAFF; cdr3_nt: TGTGCCAGCAGCACCGGACAGAACAATGAAGCTTTCTTT
clone_size: .; j_call: TRBJ1-1; v_call: TRBV6-5; d_call: .; cdr3_aa: CASPKNRVGEAFF; cdr3_nt: TGTGCCAGCCCGAAGAACAGGGTGGGTGAAGCTTTCTTT
clone_size: .; j_call: TRBJ2-7; v_call: TRBV6-1; d_call: TRBD1; cdr3_aa: CASSEKGRGGGYEQYF; cdr3_nt: TGTGCCAGCAGTGAGAAGGGGAGAGGGGGCGGCTACGAGCAGTACTTC
clone_size: .; j_call: TRBJ2-5; v_call: TRBV3-1/TRBV3-2; d_call: TRBD2; cdr3_aa: CASSQVGLAGKETQYF; cdr3_nt: TGTGCCAGCAGCCAAGTGGGACTAGCGGGGAAGGAGACCCAGTACTTC
clone_size: .; j_call: TRBJ1-5; v_call: TRBV18; d_call: TRBD1; cdr3_aa: CASSQGGTGALQPQHF; cdr3_nt: TGTGCCAGCTCCCAGGGAGGGACAGGGGCCCTCCAGCCCCAGCATTTT
clone_size: .; j_call: TRBJ2-7; v_call: TRBV10-1; d_call: .; cdr3_aa: CAGPIDICRCEQYF; cdr3_nt: TGCGCCGGCCCCATCGACATTTGCCGGTGCGAGCAGTACTTC
clone_size: .; j_call: TRBJ1-4; v_call: TRBV5-1; d_call: .; cdr3_aa: CASRFGLPQGEKLFF; cdr3_nt: TGCGCCAGCCGGTTCGGCCTCCCCCAGGGTGAAAAACTGTTTTTT
clone_size: .; j_call: TRBJ2-5; v_call: TRBV4-1; d_call: .; cdr3_aa: CASSQESDTSIQETQYF; cdr3_nt: TGCGCCAGCAGCCAAGAGAGCGACACTAGCATCCAAGAGACCCAGTACTTC
clone_size: .; j_call: TRBJ1-5; v_call: TRBV29-1; d_call: .; cdr3_aa: CSVGEGNQPQHF; cdr3_nt: TGCAGCGTTGGGGAGGGAAATCAGCCCCAGCATTTT
clone_size: .; j_call: TRBJ2-3; v_call: TRBV18; d_call: TRBD2; cdr3_aa: CASSPELAGAGDTQYF; cdr3_nt: TGTGCCAGCTCACCCGAACTAGCGGGGGCGGGAGATACGCAGTATTTT
clone_size: .; j_call: TRBJ1-2; v_call: TRBV30; d_call: .; cdr3_aa: CAWSWAGGYTF; cdr3_nt: TGTGCCTGGAGTTGGGCTGGGGGCTACACCTTC
clone_size: .; j_call: TRBJ2-6; v_call: TRBV10-2; d_call: .; cdr3_aa: CASSEGFTGANVLTF; cdr3_nt: TGCGCCAGCAGTGAGGGTTTCACAGGGGCCAACGTCCTGACTTTC
clone_size: .; j_call: TRBJ1-6; v_call: TRBV6-5; d_call: .; cdr3_aa: CASSYEYRVGSPLHF; cdr3_nt: TGTGCCAGCAGTTATGAGTACAGGGTTGGTTCACCCCTCCACTTT
clone_size: .; j_call: TRBJ1-5; v_call: TRBV6-1; d_call: TRBD1; cdr3_aa: CASSERQGAGGNQPQHF; cdr3_nt: TGTGCCAGCAGTGAGCGACAGGGGGCCGGGGGCAATCAGCCCCAGCATTTT
clone_size: .; j_call: TRBJ2-1; v_call: TRBV2; d_call: TRBD2; cdr3_aa: CASGAAGGPEQFF; cdr3_nt: TGTGCCAGCGGGGCGGCGGGGGGGCCGGAGCAGTTCTTC
clone_size: .; j_call: TRBJ2-3; v_call: TRBV24-1; d_call: TRBD1; cdr3_aa: CATSDTPKGDRVSDTQYF; cdr3_nt: TGTGCCACCAGTGATACCCCTAAAGGGGACAGGGTTTCAGATACGCAGTATTTT
clone_size: .; j_call: TRBJ2-1; v_call: TRBV2; d_call: .; cdr3_aa: CASSGGATNNNEQFF; cdr3_nt: TGTGCCAGCAGTGGAGGAGCCACAAATAACAATGAGCAGTTCTTC
clone_size: .; j_call: TRBJ2-7; v_call: TRBV14; d_call: TRBD1; cdr3_aa: CASSQGIRGYEQYF; cdr3_nt: TGTGCCAGCAGCCAAGGGATCAGGGGGTACGAGCAGTACTTC
clone_size: .; j_call: TRBJ1-5; v_call: TRBV18; d_call: .; cdr3_aa: CASSGTGNQPQHF; cdr3_nt: TGTGCCAGCTCAGGCACAGGGAATCAGCCCCAGCATTTT
clone_size: .; j_call: TRBJ2-7; v_call: TRBV2; d_call: .; cdr3_aa: CASQAGGGLEQYF; cdr3_nt: TGTGCCAGCCAAGCTGGGGGGGGCCTCGAGCAGTACTTC
clone_size: once; j_call: TRBJ1-5; v_call: TRBV2; d_call: .; cdr3_aa: CASKPLNQPQHF; cdr3_nt: TGTGCCAGCAAGCCCCTAAATCAGCCCCAGCATTTT
clone_size: .; j_call: TRBJ1-5; v_call: TRBV5-1; d_call: .; cdr3_aa: CASSIDMSPNQPQHF; cdr3_nt: TGCGCCAGCAGCATTGACATGAGCCCCAATCAGCCCCAGCATTTT
clone_size: large; j_call: TRBJ2-1; v_call: TRBV5-1; d_call: .; cdr3_aa: CASSLEGSGDEQFF; cdr3_nt: TGCGCCAGCAGCTTGGAGGGCTCGGGAGATGAGCAGTTCTTC
clone_size: .; j_call: TRBJ2-5; v_call: TRBV4-1; d_call: .; cdr3_aa: CASSQGVTGNLQETQYF; cdr3_nt: TGCGCCAGCAGCCAAGGGGTTACAGGGAATCTTCAAGAGACCCAGTACTTC
clone_size: .; j_call: TRBJ2-7; v_call: TRBV18; d_call: TRBD2; cdr3_aa: CASSLSGGSYEQYF; cdr3_nt: TGTGCCAGCTCCCTTAGCGGGGGTAGCTACGAGCAGTACTTC
clone_size: .; j_call: TRBJ2-7; v_call: TRBV2; d_call: .; cdr3_aa: CASSAFPDEQYF; cdr3_nt: TGTGCCAGCAGTGCCTTCCCCGACGAGCAGTACTTC
clone_size: .; j_call: TRBJ1-1; v_call: TRBV5-1; d_call: TRBD1; cdr3_aa: CASSADRERAFF; cdr3_nt: TGCGCCAGCAGCGCCGACAGGGAGCGAGCTTTCTTT
clone_size: .; j_call: TRBJ2-3; v_call: TRBV15; d_call: TRBD2; cdr3_aa: CATSSERGRTDTQYF; cdr3_nt: TGTGCCACCAGCAGCGAGCGGGGGCGCACAGATACGCAGTATTTT
clone_size: .; j_call: TRBJ2-3; v_call: TRBV18; d_call: .; cdr3_aa: CASSPLQGNTDTQYF; cdr3_nt: TGTGCCAGCTCACCACTACAGGGAAACACAGATACGCAGTATTTT
clone_size: .; j_call: TRBJ1-2; v_call: TRBV7-2; d_call: .; cdr3_aa: CASSLAGRYGYTF; cdr3_nt: TGTGCCAGCAGCTTAGCAGGGAGGTATGGCTACACCTTC
clone_size: .; j_call: TRBJ2-4; v_call: TRBV15; d_call: TRBD1; cdr3_aa: CATSRDGTGRTDF; cdr3_nt: TGTGCCACCAGCAGGGACGGGACAGGGAGAACGGACTTC
clone_size: .; j_call: TRBJ2-5; v_call: TRBV7-7; d_call: TRBD1; cdr3_aa: CASSQTGGRETQYF; cdr3_nt: TGTGCTAGCAGCCAAACAGGGGGCAGAGAGACCCAGTACTTC
clone_size: .; j_call: TRBJ1-1; v_call: TRBV25-1; d_call: .; cdr3_aa: CASSEGEPGEAFF; cdr3_nt: TGTGCCAGCAGCGAAGGGGAGCCGGGTGAAGCTTTCTTT
clone_size: .; j_call: TRBJ2-3; v_call: TRBV20-1; d_call: TRBD2; cdr3_aa: CSASELASGSLGTDTQYF; cdr3_nt: TGCAGTGCTAGTGAGTTGGCTAGCGGGAGTCTCGGCACAGATACGCAGTATTTT
clone_size: .; j_call: TRBJ2-7; v_call: TRBV7-3; d_call: .; cdr3_aa: CASSRGGGQDGEQYF; cdr3_nt: TGTGCCAGCAGCCGGGGGGGAGGACAGGACGGCGAGCAGTACTTC
clone_size: once; j_call: TRBJ2-3; v_call: TRBV20-1; d_call: TRBD2; cdr3_aa: CSVSGGGTQYF; cdr3_nt: TGCAGTGTCAGCGGGGGAGGGACGCAGTATTTT
clone_size: .; j_call: TRBJ2-2; v_call: TRBV30; d_call: .; cdr3_aa: CAWEALDSLNTGELFF; cdr3_nt: TGTGCCTGGGAGGCATTGGACAGTCTGAACACCGGGGAGCTGTTTTTT
clone_size: .; j_call: TRBJ2-2; v_call: TRBV20-1; d_call: TRBD2; cdr3_aa: CSASTSGGTGELFF; cdr3_nt: TGCAGTGCTAGTACTAGCGGGGGCACCGGGGAGCTGTTTTTT
clone_size: .; j_call: TRBJ2-7; v_call: TRBV27; d_call: TRBD1; cdr3_aa: CASSHPGQGAAYEQYF; cdr3_nt: TGTGCCAGCAGTCACCCGGGACAGGGGGCGGCCTACGAGCAGTACTTC
clone_size: .; j_call: TRBJ2-5; v_call: TRBV24-1; d_call: TRBD1; cdr3_aa: CATSDSSQGVQETQYF; cdr3_nt: TGTGCCACCAGTGATTCGTCCCAGGGGGTACAAGAGACCCAGTACTTC
clone_size: .; j_call: TRBJ2-7; v_call: TRBV7-9; d_call: TRBD2; cdr3_aa: CASSGEGKSSYEQYF; cdr3_nt: TGTGCCAGCAGCGGGGAGGGAAAGAGCTCCTACGAGCAGTACTTC
clone_size: few; j_call: TRBJ2-7; v_call: TRBV6-2/TRBV6-3; d_call: TRBD2; cdr3_aa: CASSSLRGVPYEQYF; cdr3_nt: TGTGCCAGCAGTTCTTTACGGGGGGTCCCCTACGAGCAGTACTTC
clone_size: .; j_call: TRBJ1-5; v_call: TRBV19; d_call: .; cdr3_aa: CASGGYSNQPQHF; cdr3_nt: TGTGCCAGTGGGGGCTATAGCAATCAGCCCCAGCATTTT